This TCR beta chain appears in the sequencing data of a study of cytomegalovirus exposure and HLA in healthy donors. Points from the study as a whole: TCR beta chains associated with HLA were, in a later analysis, more clonally expanded than equally common others. Immune exposure information comprised only CMV serostatus.

Note on this clone: Its antigen is not known.

Use of 60 Vbeta and 13 Jbeta primers characterized the PCR. Clones were sequenced by immunoSEQ multiplex PCR, and TCRdb holds only the in-frame ones, with some missing. Here the sample spans under 200,000 clones, 75% to 90% being singletons. Germline V CDR1 and CDR2: MNHNY, SVGAGI (reference sequence). V lost 6 bases to trimming and J lost 4 bases; unmatched junction nucleotides: 8. The length of the CDR3 is 15 residues. The receptor comes from a male donor in good health and CMV-seropositive. The specimen was PBMCs. The V gene is TRBV6-6, the J gene TRBJ1-2; 10 bases line up with TRBD1. CDR3 nucleotide sequence: TGTGCCAGCAGACAATCCCGGGACAGGGGCTATGGCTACACCTTC. As protein: CASRQSRDRGYGYTF.